A single sample is the source of the 26 T cell receptor beta chains below, sequenced in a study of blood T cell repertoires in COVID-19. Sequencing used immunoSEQ multiplex PCR; TCRdb keeps in-frame clones, though not all of them. The profile shows 250,000 to 350,000 clones, roughly 90% of them singletons. The sequenced sample consisted of peripheral blood. Source of these receptors: a woman in her twenties or thirties with COVID-19, enrolled during active disease.

In this sample, this clone turned up a few times. The rearrangement links TRBV29-1 to TRBJ2-6, with 7 nucleotides matching TRBD1. Germline V lookup: CDR1 SQVTM, CDR2 ANQGSEA. J gave up 9 bases and V 6 bases, and 8 bases lay outside the gene matches. This CDR3 has 13 amino acids. The CDR3 region is CSVEKQGSNVLTF. The CDR3, as DNA: TGCAGCGTGGAGAAACAGGGGAGCAACGTCCTGACTTTC.

This clone was seen a single time. J is TRBJ1-2 and V is TRBV19; D might be TRBD1 (6 bases). There are 14 residues in the CDR3. V was trimmed by 5 bases and J by 5 bases, leaving 15 bases between them. Germline CDR1 reads LNHDA; CDR2 reads SQIVND (reference sequence). In DNA, the CDR3 is TGTGCCAGTAGTGCCTTTTACAGGGCATATGGCTACACCTTC. This sequence encodes CASSAFYRAYGYTF.

About this clone: Germline and junction disagree at one end, which may indicate a read error. The J gene is TRBJ1-2, the V gene TRBV19, with TRBD1 matching over 12 bases. Germline V gene sequence: CDR1 LNHDA, CDR2 SQIVND (reference sequence). CDR3 size: 17 residues. The CDR3 DNA reads as TGTGCCAGTAGTACCCCGGGGACAGGGGGCTCTAAATATGGCTACACCTTC. Its protein product is CASSTPGTGGSKYGYTF.

This clone was seen a single time. The chain uses TRBV25-1 and TRBJ1-3; D ambiguous. Germline CDR1 reads MGHDK; CDR2 reads SYGVNS. The V gene lost 4 bases and the J gene lost 0 bases, with 10 bases spanning the gap. This CDR3 has 15 amino acids. This CDR3 reads CASSVIDNSGNTIYF. CDR3 in DNA: TGTGCCAGCAGTGTTATTGACAACTCTGGAAACACCATATATTTT.

The chain recombines TRBV19 with TRBJ1-4; D is unclear. Trimming took 6 bases from V and 5 from J, leaving 7 bases between them. CDR1 and CDR2 from the germline V gene are LNHDA and SQIVND (reference sequence). This CDR3 contains 12 residues. CDR3 loop: CASRDGNEKLFF. As DNA, the CDR3 is TGTGCCAGTAGAGACGGGAATGAAAAACTGTTTTTT.

V gene TRBV5-6 combines with J gene TRBJ2-5, with TRBD1 matching 8 bases. V lost 4 bases to trimming and J lost 3 bases; unmatched junction nucleotides: 5. This CDR3 has 14 residues. In germline, CDR1 is SGHDT, CDR2 YYEEEE. CDR3 protein: CASSPAGGKETQYF. CDR3 nucleotides: TGTGCCAGCAGCCCAGCAGGGGGCAAAGAGACCCAGTACTTC.

The count of this clone is one. The chain recombines TRBV12-3 or TRBV12-4 with TRBJ1-2; D might be TRBD1 (5 bases). The V and J ends lost 4 bases and 2 bases respectively, with 8 bases between them. The CDR3 has 13 residues. This CDR3 reads CASSSDTNYGYTF. CDR3 nucleotides: TGTGCCAGCAGTTCGGACACCAACTATGGCTACACCTTC.

The CDR3 region is CASIGSPGTVGSYNEQFF. In DNA, the CDR3 is TGTGCCAGCATCGGATCTCCCGGGACAGTTGGCTCCTACAATGAGCAGTTCTTC. The V gene is TRBV28, the J gene TRBJ2-1; 7 nucleotides align to TRBD1. V was pared by 7 bases and J by 0 bases, with 15 bases of the junction left unmatched. CDR3 length: 18 residues. Germline values: CDR1 MDHEN, CDR2 SYDVKM.

V usage is TRBV5-6 and J usage is TRBJ1-1, with 10 nucleotides matching TRBD1. V lost 2 bases and J lost 3; bases outside the gene matches: 7. The germline V gene encodes CDR1 SGHDT and CDR2 YYEEEE. The CDR3 extends over 16 amino acids. The CDR3 loop reads CASSFWTGGLYTEAFF. The DNA for the CDR3 is TGTGCCAGCAGCTTCTGGACAGGGGGGTTATACACTGAAGCTTTCTTT.

The V and J genes are TRBV29-1 and TRBJ2-7; no clear D gene. CDR3 length: 16 amino acids. V dropped 3 bases and J dropped 0 bases, with 18 bases sitting between them. CDR1 is SQVTM and CDR2 is ANQGSEA in the germline V gene. The CDR3 reads CSVESSAGPSSYEQYF. Written as DNA, the CDR3 is TGCAGCGTTGAGAGTTCGGCAGGCCCGAGCTCCTACGAGCAGTACTTC.

The chain is built from TRBV5-1 and TRBJ1-4, with D perhaps matching TRBD1 (6 bases). Trimming removed 4 bases from V and 4 bases from J, with 11 bases in between. Germline lookup yields CDR1 SGHRS and CDR2 YFSETQ. This CDR3 region has 14 residues. CDR3 nucleotides: TGCGCCAGCAGCAGGGGGATGAGTAATGAAAAACTGTTTTTT. Its protein product is CASSRGMSNEKLFF. The entire variable domain, with the rest obtained from reference TRBV5-1 and TRBJ1-4, is as follows: KAGVTQTPRYLIKTRGQQVTLSCSPISGHRSVSWYQQTPGQGLQFLFEYFSETQRNKGNFPGRFSGRQFSNSRSEMNVSTLELGDSALYLCASSRGMSNEKLFFGSGTQLSVL.

In its sample, this clone was seen once. This chain uses TRBV6-5 with TRBJ1-1; no reliable D call. Germline loops: CDR1 MNHEY, CDR2 SVGAGI. V was trimmed by 3 bases and J by 5 bases, leaving 13 bases between them. This CDR3 comprises 14 residues. CDR3 nucleotides: TGTGCCAGCAGTTATCGGGGAGGAGGGACTGAAGCTTTCTTT. Its translation is CASSYRGGGTEAFF.

The chain employs TRBV19 and TRBJ1-4; 9 nucleotides agree with TRBD1. Per the germline V gene, CDR1 is LNHDA and CDR2 is SQIVND (reference sequence). The CDR3 loop spans 18 amino acids. The junction had 12 bases not matched to a gene; V was cut back by 4 bases and J by 3 bases. The CDR3 coding sequence is TGTGCCAGTAGTAGTCCCGGGACAGGGATCACGGCTAATGAAAAACTGTTTTTT. It is translated as CASSSPGTGITANEKLFF.

To note about this clone: The identical CDR3 is also encoded by other nucleotide sequences in the sample. This chain links TRBV7-2 with TRBJ1-2, with 8 bases matching TRBD1. Germline V lookup: CDR1 SGHTA, CDR2 FQGNSA. The CDR3 covers 15 residues. V lost 1 base to trimming and J lost 4 bases; unmatched junction nucleotides: 5. The CDR3 bases are TGTGCCAGCAGCTTAGGTGGACAGGGTGCCTATGGCTACACCTTC. Encoded protein: CASSLGGQGAYGYTF.

The V call is TRBV19, the J call TRBJ1-5, with 7 bases matching TRBD1. Germline V gene sequence: CDR1 LNHDA, CDR2 SQIVND (reference sequence). The CDR3 length is 13 residues. Unmatched junction bases numbered 2, after V lost 9 bases and J lost 0 bases. CDR3 in DNA: TGTGCCAGCGGGACAGATAGCAATCAGCCCCAGCATTTT. Translation: CASGTDSNQPQHF. Filled out from reference TRBV19 and TRBJ1-5, the complete variable domain reads DGGITQSPKYLFRKEGQNVTLSCEQNLNHDAMYWYRQDPGQGLRLIYYSQIVNDFQKGDIAEGYSVSREKKESFPLTVTSAQKNPTAFYLCASGTDSNQPQHFGDGTRLSIL.

The chain uses TRBV29-1 and TRBJ1-1; D unclear. Trimming took off 1 base at V and 2 bases at J, with 20 bases between the two ends. The CDR3 totals 17 residues. Looked up from germline, CDR1 is SQVTM and CDR2 is ANQGSEA. The CDR3 protein is CSVEVRRVSKRNTEAFF. The DNA for the CDR3 is TGCAGCGTTGAAGTGAGGCGGGTCTCAAAAAGAAACACTGAAGCTTTCTTT.

The V and J genes are TRBV27 and TRBJ1-2; D perhaps matches TRBD1 (5 bases). This CDR3 region has 18 residues. Germline V lookup: CDR1 MNHEY, CDR2 SMNVEV (reference sequence). V lost 7 bases, J lost 3 bases, and 27 bases lay in between. CDR3 in amino acids: CASTETPPRWGSHYGYTF. The CDR3 coding sequence is TGTGCCAGCACCGAGACCCCCCCCAGGTGGGGCTCTCACTATGGCTACACCTTC.

This chain uses TRBV6-2 or TRBV6-3 with TRBJ1-2; D is undetermined. The CDR3 consists of 12 residues. Trimming shortened V by 5 bases and J by 4 bases, and 8 bases separated the two germline ends. Germline CDR1 MNHEY, CDR2 SVGEGT. Here the CDR3 reads CASSNIVYGYTF. CDR3 sequence (DNA): TGTGCCAGCAGTAACATCGTCTATGGCTACACCTTC.

Remarks on this clone: In the same sample, other DNA sequences code for this CDR3. The chain uses TRBV29-1 and TRBJ2-1; tentative D call: TRBD2 (5 bases). The germline CDR1 and CDR2 sequences are SQVTM and ANQGSEA. With 4 bases removed from V and 4 bases from J, the gap between germline ends came to 11 bases. The CDR3 runs to 13 residues. This CDR3 is CSVGSGNYNEQFF. The CDR3 DNA follows: TGCAGCGTTGGGTCGGGAAATTACAATGAGCAGTTCTTC.

This clone turned up a few times. The V call is TRBV10-1, the J call TRBJ2-1, with D tentatively TRBD1 (6 bases). The CDR3 is 13 residues long. The V and J ends lost 8 bases and 5 bases respectively, with 13 bases between them. Germline lookup yields CDR1 WNHNN and CDR2 SYGVQD (reference sequence). CDR3 DNA: TGCGCCAGCGGCCGAACAGGGAACAATGAGCAGTTCTTC. This sequence encodes CASGRTGNNEQFF.

This chain uses TRBV19 with TRBJ1-1; perhaps TRBD1 as D (6 bases). CDR1 LNHDA and CDR2 SQIVND come from the germline V gene (reference sequence). Trimming took off 7 bases at V and 5 bases at J, with 14 bases between the two ends. The CDR3 has 13 residues. The CDR3 nucleotides read TGTGCCAGTAACATGCGGGGGCTGACTGAAGCTTTCTTT. Its translation: CASNMRGLTEAFF.

J is TRBJ1-5 and V is TRBV19, with D tentatively TRBD1 (6 bases). Germline values: CDR1 LNHDA, CDR2 SQIVND (reference sequence). V was trimmed by 3 bases and J by 5 bases, leaving 14 bases between them. CDR3 length: 15 residues. This chain's CDR3 is CASSIDFAGDQPQHF. CDR3 DNA: TGTGCCAGTAGTATCGACTTCGCAGGGGATCAGCCCCAGCATTTT.

The CDR3 region is CASSLFDEQFF. CDR3 DNA: TGTGCCAGCAGCTTGTTCGATGAGCAGTTCTTC. This sequence joins TRBV5-5 and TRBJ2-1; no reliable D call. Germline V CDR1 and CDR2: SGHKS, YYEKEE (reference sequence). Trimming left V 1 base short and J 8 bases short, with 4 bases between. This CDR3 has 11 amino acids.

CDR3 DNA: TGTGCCAGCAGTGACGTCTCGACTAGCGGGAGGAAATACGAGCAGTACTTC. It encodes CASSDVSTSGRKYEQYF. V gene TRBV6-1 combines with J gene TRBJ2-7; TRBD2 agrees at 13 bases. After removal of 3 bases from V and 4 bases from J, the junction contained 9 bases not matched to a gene. The CDR3 consists of 17 residues. CDR1 MNHNS and CDR2 SASEGT come from the germline V gene.

The chain links TRBV14 to TRBJ2-1; D uncertain. This CDR3 has 12 residues. CDR1 SGHDN and CDR2 FVKESK come from the germline V gene. Trimming pared 2 bases from V and 9 bases from J, leaving 8 bases between. In nucleotides, the CDR3 is TGTGCCAGCAGCCAAACGTGGAGTGAGCAGTTCTTC. As protein: CASSQTWSEQFF.

J is TRBJ2-3 and V is TRBV18, with 7 nucleotides matching TRBD1. With 3 bases clipped from V and 3 bases from J, the junction kept 9 bases outside the gene matches. CDR3 length: 16 residues. Germline loops: CDR1 KGHSH, CDR2 LQKENI. Here the CDR3 reads CASSPTTGAGTDTQYF. In DNA, the CDR3 is TGTGCCAGCTCACCCACTACAGGGGCCGGTACAGATACGCAGTATTTT.